The 22 T cell receptor beta chains presented below share a single source sample, sequenced in a study of T-cell memory formation after mild COVID-19. TCRdb re-called the 5' RACE reads through MiXCR, storing one row per CDR3 protein. The data contain roughly 150,000 distinct CDR3 sequences, around 13% of them singletons. The sequenced material came from PBMCs or a T cell subset sorted from them (not recorded which). The receptor source for this set is a man aged 18 to 29 who had mild COVID-19 (a few samples of this study predate the infection). Cell type and time point are not known.

This clonotype was seen ten or more times. The CDR3, as DNA: TGTGCCAGCACACCCCGGCGGGGGGGAGATACGCAGTATTTT. It yields the protein CASTPRRGGDTQYF. This chain connects TRBV6-2 or TRBV6-3 to TRBJ2-3, with 9 bases aligning to TRBD2. V trimming: 7 bases; J trimming: 5 bases; junction bases outside the gene matches: 7. The CDR3 contains 14 residues. The germline CDR1 and CDR2 sequences are MNHEY and SVGEGT.

The chain couples TRBV7-9 to TRBJ2-5; D is perhaps TRBD2 (5 bases). V shed 2 bases and J shed 1 base, with 11 bases lying between them. CDR3 length: 15 residues. Germline V gene data show CDR1 as SEHNR and CDR2 as FQNEAQ (reference sequence). The CDR3 DNA reads as TGTGCCAGCAGCTTATCTCTGGGAGCCCAAGAGACCCAGTACTTC. Translation: CASSLSLGAQETQYF.

The chain carries TRBV5-1 and TRBJ1-3, with D hard to call. The V gene's germline CDR1 is SGHRS and CDR2 YFSETQ. V dropped 3 bases and J dropped 4 bases, with 14 bases sitting between them. The CDR3 covers 15 residues. The CDR3 protein is CASSYQALSGNTIYF. The CDR3 DNA reads as TGCGCCAGCAGCTATCAGGCTCTCTCCGGAAACACCATATATTTT.

The rearrangement joins TRBV20-1 to TRBJ1-6, with TRBD1 as a possible D gene (5 bases). Trimming removed 2 bases from V and 6 bases from J, with 8 bases in between. There are 13 residues in the CDR3. Per germline, CDR1 DFQATT and CDR2 SNEGSKA (reference sequence). The CDR3 loop reads CSARRDGNSPLHF. CDR3 in DNA: TGCAGTGCTAGACGGGACGGTAATTCACCCCTCCACTTT.

The table lists this clonotype with a few counts. The chain is built from TRBV9 and TRBJ1-4; 8 nucleotides align to TRBD1. The CDR3 consists of 15 residues. The V segment lost 4 bases and the J segment 5 bases; nucleotides outside the gene matches: 7. Germline values: CDR1 SGDLS, CDR2 YYNGEE. CDR3 loop: CASSSRQGLNEKLFF. DNA for the CDR3: TGTGCCAGCAGCTCTAGACAGGGGTTAAATGAAAAACTGTTTTTT.

Ten or more counts support this clonotype. The CDR3 DNA sequence: TGTGCCACCAGTGATCCGGGACAGGGAAACAATGAGCAGTTCTTC. Protein sequence: CATSDPGQGNNEQFF. This chain uses TRBV24-1 with TRBJ2-1, with 9 bases that match TRBD1. This CDR3 contains 15 residues. Germline CDR1 and CDR2: KGHDR and SFDVKD. V gave up 3 bases and J gave up 5 bases; unmatched junction bases: 4.

This rearrangement joins TRBV7-9 to TRBJ2-1, with TRBD2 matching over 7 bases. V dropped 5 bases and J dropped 9; count of bases not matched to a gene: 7. CDR3 size: 13 residues. The germline V gene has CDR1 SEHNR and CDR2 FQNEAQ (reference sequence). The CDR3 reads CASSAPSGGEQFF. The DNA of the CDR3 is TGTGCCAGCAGCGCACCTAGCGGCGGTGAGCAGTTCTTC.

The count of this clonotype is one. It is unclear where the CDR3 begins or ends on the DNA, so no DNA is shown, and the CDR3 is as TCRdb lists it. The chain combines TRBV7-2 with TRBJ1-4. Termini included, the CDR3 measures 19 amino acids. The V gene's germline CDR1 is SGHTA and CDR2 FQGNSA. The chain's CDR3 is CASSLAQWAGRRLMKNCFF.

The chain has TRBV2 and TRBJ1-1, with TRBD1 as a possible D gene (6 bases). Trimming stripped 4 bases from V and 7 bases from J, with 22 bases between. The CDR3 is made up of 16 amino acids. Germline CDR1 reads SNHLY; CDR2 reads FYNNEI. The CDR3 DNA reads as TGTGCCAGCAGTGGCCTCTTTAAGGGGGAGAAGGGTGAAGCTTTCTTT. It specifies CASSGLFKGEKGEAFF. Filled out from reference TRBV2 and TRBJ1-1, the complete variable domain reads EPEVTQTPSHQVTQMGQEVILRCVPISNHLYFYWYRQILGQKVEFLVSFYNNEISEKSEIFDDQFSVERPDGSNFTLKIRSTKLEDSAMYFCASSGLFKGEKGEAFFGQGTRLTVV.

The chain recombines TRBV20-1 with TRBJ2-1, with 9 bases identical to TRBD1. The junction had 7 bases not matched to a gene; V was cut back by 3 bases and J by 4 bases. Germline values: CDR1 DFQATT, CDR2 SNEGSKA (reference sequence). CDR3 length: 15 amino acids. The CDR3 nucleotides are TGCAGTGCTAGGCTCCGGGACAGGGTGTACAATGAGCAGTTCTTC. This codes for CSARLRDRVYNEQFF.

This clonotype was detected a few times. The V and J genes are TRBV5-6 and TRBJ2-5; no clear D. Trimming stripped 4 bases from V and 1 base from J, with 11 bases between. This CDR3 comprises 14 residues. Looked up from germline, CDR1 is SGHDT and CDR2 is YYEEEE. The CDR3 DNA sequence: TGTGCCAGCAGCCCACCCAACGGCCAAGAGACCCAGTACTTC. Translated: CASSPPNGQETQYF. Using reference TRBV5-6 and TRBJ2-5 for the parts outside the CDR3, the full variable domain is DAGVTQSPTHLIKTRGQQVTLRCSPKSGHDTVSWYQQALGQGPQFIFQYYEEEERQRGNFPDRFSGHQFPNYSSELNVNALLLGDSALYLCASSPPNGQETQYFGPGTRLLVL.

This clonotype has only one observation. The conserved final phenylalanine or tryptophan is absent from the CDR3, which likely points to a read error. Here the CDR3 DNA reads TGCGCCAGCAGCTTGGCCCTTGGACAGGGGGAGGGCTACACCTTA. Amino acid sequence: CASSLALGQGEGYTL. The genes are TRBV5-1 and TRBJ1-2, with 10 bases matching TRBD1. CDR1 is SGHRS, CDR2 YFSETQ, per germline. The V segment lost 0 bases and the J segment 8 bases; nucleotides outside the gene matches: 7. The CDR3 totals 15 residues.

There are a few counts of this clonotype. The rearrangement joins TRBV5-5 to TRBJ2-3; tentative D call: TRBD2 (5 bases). CDR3 length: 16 amino acids. Per germline, CDR1 SGHKS and CDR2 YYEKEE (reference sequence). V was cut by 4 bases and J by 0 bases, with 15 bases left in between. CDR3 residues: CASSRARGASTDTQYF. CDR3 coding DNA: TGTGCCAGCAGCCGGGCCCGGGGAGCTAGCACAGATACGCAGTATTTT.

This clonotype was seen a handful of times. This chain links TRBV20-1 with TRBJ2-3, with D hard to call. V was clipped by 0 bases and J by 1 base, with 20 bases between them. Germline-derived CDR1 and CDR2 are DFQATT and SNEGSKA (reference sequence). The CDR3 length is 18 residues. The CDR3 loop reads CSARDPRRAGGGTDTQYF. CDR3 DNA sequence: TGCAGTGCTAGAGACCCCCGCCGGGCTGGCGGTGGCACAGATACGCAGTATTTT.

This clonotype was seen ten or more times. The J gene is TRBJ1-1, the V gene TRBV14; unclear D gene. Between the trimmed V and J ends, which lost 5 bases and 4 bases, there was a span of 5 bases. The CDR3 extends over 11 amino acids. CDR1 is SGHDN and CDR2 is FVKESK in the germline V gene. CDR3 residues: CASSRGTEAFF. The CDR3, as DNA: TGTGCCAGCAGCAGAGGCACTGAAGCTTTCTTT. The full variable domain, its missing parts supplied by reference TRBV14 and TRBJ1-1, is EAGVTQFPSHSVIEKGQTVTLRCDPISGHDNLYWYRRVMGKEIKFLLHFVKESKQDESGMPNNRFLAERTGGTYSTLKVQPAELEDSGVYFCASSRGTEAFFGQGTRLTVV.

The chain is built from TRBV4-1 and TRBJ1-1, with D unresolved. The CDR3 runs to 15 residues. Trimming took 4 bases from V and 5 from J, leaving 17 bases between them. Germline-derived CDR1 and CDR2 are MGHRA and YSYEKL. CDR3 protein: CASSPASGLMTEAFF. The CDR3 coding sequence is TGCGCCAGCAGCCCCGCCTCCGGGCTGATGACTGAAGCTTTCTTT.

V is TRBV12-3 or TRBV12-4 and J is TRBJ1-5; D unresolved. The V gene lost 3 bases and the J gene lost 10 bases, with 13 bases spanning the gap. The CDR3 contains 13 residues. For the CDR3, the DNA is TGTGCCAGCAGTTTTGGAGGTAACAGCCCCCAGCATTTT. Protein: CASSFGGNSPQHF.

This clonotype appeared a few times. The chain recombines TRBV5-1 with TRBJ2-7, with D possibly matching TRBD1 (6 bases). Germline V CDR1 and CDR2: SGHRS, YFSETQ. The CDR3 totals 15 residues. With 4 bases removed from V and 5 bases from J, the gap between germline ends came to 19 bases. The CDR3 DNA is TGCGCCAGCAGCCCCCGAGGGACAAAGCCGAACGAGCAGTACTTC. It yields the protein CASSPRGTKPNEQYF.

In its sample, this clonotype was seen a few times. For the CDR3, the DNA is TGTGCCAGCAGCTGGGGACTAGCGGGGGGGCCAGATACGCAGTATTTT. Translated, it gives CASSWGLAGGPDTQYF. The chain combines TRBV7-2 with TRBJ2-3; 16 nucleotides line up with TRBD2. In germline, CDR1 is SGHTA, CDR2 FQGNSA. Germline trimming cut 4 bases from V and 4 bases from J; bases unmatched to any gene: 2. CDR3 length: 16 amino acids.

This clonotype was recorded a few times. The rearrangement joins TRBV5-5 to TRBJ1-6; 7 nucleotides agree with TRBD1. The trim removed 3 bases at V and 8 bases at J, leaving 5 bases unmatched. The CDR3 has 14 residues. Germline V lookup: CDR1 SGHKS, CDR2 YYEKEE (reference sequence). The CDR3 sequence: CASSSDRWDSPLHF. CDR3 coding DNA: TGTGCCAGCAGCTCGGACAGGTGGGATTCACCCCTCCACTTT.

Many counts were recorded for this clonotype. J is TRBJ1-3 and V is TRBV25-1; D is unresolved. The CDR3 consists of 12 residues. Germline values: CDR1 MGHDK, CDR2 SYGVNS. Trimming left V 7 bases short and J 1 base short, with 5 bases between. This chain's CDR3 is CASTSSGNTIYF. DNA of the CDR3: TGTGCCAGCACTTCTTCTGGAAACACCATATATTTT.

The CDR3 sequence is CSARGGAGGADTQYF. The CDR3, as DNA: TGCAGTGCTAGAGGCGGGGCGGGCGGCGCAGATACGCAGTATTTT. V usage is TRBV20-1 and J usage is TRBJ2-3, with a weak D call TRBD2 (6 bases). This CDR3 comprises 15 residues. V lost 1 base and J 4 bases, leaving 15 bases between the germline ends. Germline CDR1 and CDR2: DFQATT and SNEGSKA (reference sequence).